This T cell receptor (beta chain) was obtained from a study of immune evolution from preneoplasia to lung adenocarcinoma. The germline CDR1 and CDR2 sequences are SGHNT and YENEEA. The CDR3 has 14 residues. Trimming at V came to 3 bases and at J to 1 base, leaving 3 bases not matched to a gene. Study findings and constraints: Clonality was highest in normal lung, lower in later-stage lesions apparently.

The data were produced by immunoSEQ multiplex PCR, yet TCRdb's version contains in-frame clones alone and is incomplete. Found here are 5,100 or so clones, around four fifths of them singletons; the top ten hold more than 12%. Worth noting for this clone: Its antigen remains unidentified.

Between the mid-2010s and the late 2010s, patients underwent resection in Japan or China. Sequenced material: FFPE normal lung tissue adjacent to the tumor. V usage is TRBV11-3 and J usage is TRBJ2-7; 7 nucleotides match TRBD2. The clonotype was recovered from a person between 45 and 75 years old with lung adenocarcinoma. CDR3 sequence: CASSLPSGSYEQYF. CDR3 in DNA: TGTGCCAGCAGCTTGCCTAGCGGATCCTACGAGCAGTACTTC. The full variable domain, rest sourced from reference TRBV11-3 and TRBJ2-7, is EAGVVQSPRYKIIEKKQPVAFWCNPISGHNTLYWYLQNLGQGPELLIRYENEEAVDDSQLPKDRFSAERLKGVDSTLKIQPAELGDSAVYLCASSLPSGSYEQYFGPGTRLTVT.